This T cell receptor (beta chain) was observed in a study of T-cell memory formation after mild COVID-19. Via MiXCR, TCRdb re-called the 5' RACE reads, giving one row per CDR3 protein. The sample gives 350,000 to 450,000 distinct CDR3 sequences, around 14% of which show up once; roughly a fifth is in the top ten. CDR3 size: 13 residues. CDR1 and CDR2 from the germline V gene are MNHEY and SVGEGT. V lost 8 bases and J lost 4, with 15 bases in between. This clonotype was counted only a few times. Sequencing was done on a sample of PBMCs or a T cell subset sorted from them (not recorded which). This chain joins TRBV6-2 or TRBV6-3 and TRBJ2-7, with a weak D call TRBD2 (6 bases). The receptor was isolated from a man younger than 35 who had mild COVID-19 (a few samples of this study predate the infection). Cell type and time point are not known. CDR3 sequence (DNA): TGTGCCAGCTCTGGGGAGGTGGAGTACGAGCAGTACTTC. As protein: CASSGEVEYEQYF.